The T cell receptor beta chain described here comes from a study of T cell responses to AZD1222 COVID-19 vaccine. Clones were read by immunoSEQ multiplex PCR, and TCRdb kept only the in-frame ones, dropping some. The sample includes some 130,000 clones, about 90% seen only once; the top ten take about 1.9%. Overall study findings and caveats: Baseline serology detected seropositivity in only six AZD1222 recipients.

The germline gives CDR1 SGDLS, CDR2 YYNGEE. The V gene end was trimmed by 0 bases and the J gene end by 7 bases; junction bases not matched to a gene: 4. CDR3 size: 14 residues. A note on this clone: Its antigen remains unknown.

The TCR comes from an adult in good health. This chain uses TRBV9 with TRBJ1-2, with TRBD1 identical over 9 bases. Source: peripheral blood, taken on day 0 of AZD1222 vaccination. This chain's CDR3 is CASSVGQDRGGYTF. For the CDR3, the DNA is TGTGCCAGCAGCGTAGGTCAGGACAGGGGTGGCTACACCTTC.